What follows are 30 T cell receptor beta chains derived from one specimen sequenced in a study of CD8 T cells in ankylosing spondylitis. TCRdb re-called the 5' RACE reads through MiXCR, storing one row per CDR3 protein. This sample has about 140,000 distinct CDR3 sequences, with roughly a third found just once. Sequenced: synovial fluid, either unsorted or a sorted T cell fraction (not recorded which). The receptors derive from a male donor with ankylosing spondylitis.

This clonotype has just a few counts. CDR3 in DNA: TGTGCCAGCAGTGAACGGACAGGGGGCGCCCCAGAGACCCAGTACTTC. Protein: CASSERTGGAPETQYF. V gene TRBV6-1 combines with J gene TRBJ2-5; 11 positions match TRBD1. Germline assignment: CDR1 MNHNS and CDR2 SASEGT. This CDR3 is built from 16 residues. The trim removed 2 bases at V and 4 bases at J, leaving 6 bases unmatched.

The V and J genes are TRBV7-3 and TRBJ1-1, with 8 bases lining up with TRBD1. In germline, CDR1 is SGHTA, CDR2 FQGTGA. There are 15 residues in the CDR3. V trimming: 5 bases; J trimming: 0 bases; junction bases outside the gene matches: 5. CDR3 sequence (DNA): TGTGCCAGCAGCCCCACAGGGGGATTGAACACTGAAGCTTTCTTT. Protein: CASSPTGGLNTEAFF.

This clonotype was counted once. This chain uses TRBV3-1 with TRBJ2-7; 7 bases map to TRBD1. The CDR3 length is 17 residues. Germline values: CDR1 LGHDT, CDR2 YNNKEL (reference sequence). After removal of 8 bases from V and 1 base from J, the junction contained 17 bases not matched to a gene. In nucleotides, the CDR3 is TGTGCCAGCTGCCCCCTTCGGAAAGGACAGGCTTCCTACGAGCAGTACTTC. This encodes CASCPLRKGQASYEQYF.

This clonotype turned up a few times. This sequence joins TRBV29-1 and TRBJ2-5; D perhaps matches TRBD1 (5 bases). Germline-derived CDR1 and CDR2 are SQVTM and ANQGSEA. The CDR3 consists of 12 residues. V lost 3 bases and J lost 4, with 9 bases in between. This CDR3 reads CSVEGRGETQYF. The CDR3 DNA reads TGCAGCGTTGAGGGGCGAGGAGAGACCCAGTACTTC.

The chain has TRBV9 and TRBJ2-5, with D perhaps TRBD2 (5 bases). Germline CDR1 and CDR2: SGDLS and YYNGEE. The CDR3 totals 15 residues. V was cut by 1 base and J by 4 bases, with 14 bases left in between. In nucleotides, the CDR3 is TGTGCCAGCAGCGTAACCAGCGGCTGGTCAGAGACCCAGTACTTC. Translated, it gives CASSVTSGWSETQYF.

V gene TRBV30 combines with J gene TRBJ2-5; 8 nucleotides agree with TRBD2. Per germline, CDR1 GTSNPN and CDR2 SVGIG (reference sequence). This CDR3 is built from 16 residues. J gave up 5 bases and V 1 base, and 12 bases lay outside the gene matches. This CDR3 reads CAWSGAGVNRGETQYF. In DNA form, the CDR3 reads TGTGCCTGGAGTGGAGCGGGGGTCAACCGGGGGGAGACCCAGTACTTC.

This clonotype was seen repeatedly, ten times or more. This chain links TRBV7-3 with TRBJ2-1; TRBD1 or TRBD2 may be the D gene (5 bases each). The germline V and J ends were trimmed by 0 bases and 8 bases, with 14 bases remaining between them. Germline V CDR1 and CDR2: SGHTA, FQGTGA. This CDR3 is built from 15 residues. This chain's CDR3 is CASSLTGGYYHEQFF. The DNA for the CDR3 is TGTGCCAGCAGCTTAACTGGGGGATATTATCATGAGCAGTTCTTC. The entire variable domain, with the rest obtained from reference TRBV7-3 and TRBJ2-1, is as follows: GAGVSQTPSNKVTEKGKYVELRCDPISGHTALYWYRQSLGQGPEFLIYFQGTGAADDSGLPNDRFFAVRPEGSVSTLKIQRTERGDSAVYLCASSLTGGYYHEQFFGPGTRLTVL.

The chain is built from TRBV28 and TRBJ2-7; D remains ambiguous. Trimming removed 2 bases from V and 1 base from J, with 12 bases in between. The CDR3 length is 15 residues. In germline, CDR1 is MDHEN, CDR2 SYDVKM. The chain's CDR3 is CASSLHRIGSYEQYF. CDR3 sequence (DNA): TGTGCCAGCAGTTTACATCGGATTGGGTCCTACGAGCAGTACTTC. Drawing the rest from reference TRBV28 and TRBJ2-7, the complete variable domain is DVKVTQSSRYLVKRTGEKVFLECVQDMDHENMFWYRQDPGLGLRLIYFSYDVKMKEKGDIPEGYSVSREKKERFSLILESASTNQTSMYLCASSLHRIGSYEQYFGPGTRLTVT.

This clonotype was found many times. CDR3 DNA sequence: TGTGCCAGCAGCTCCTCACTAGCGGTCTACGAGCAGTACTTC. This sequence encodes CASSSSLAVYEQYF. V gene TRBV7-9 combines with J gene TRBJ2-7, with 8 bases aligning to TRBD2. Trimming removed 4 bases from V and 3 bases from J; junction bases left unmatched: 5. The CDR3 runs 14 residues. The germline V gene has CDR1 SEHNR and CDR2 FQNEAQ (reference sequence). Variable domain in full (rest from reference TRBV7-9 and TRBJ2-7): DTGVSQNPRHKITKRGQNVTFRCDPISEHNRLYWYRQTLGQGPEFLTYFQNEAQLEKSRLLSDRFSAERPKGSFSTLEIQRTEQGDSAMYLCASSSSLAVYEQYFGPGTRLTVT.

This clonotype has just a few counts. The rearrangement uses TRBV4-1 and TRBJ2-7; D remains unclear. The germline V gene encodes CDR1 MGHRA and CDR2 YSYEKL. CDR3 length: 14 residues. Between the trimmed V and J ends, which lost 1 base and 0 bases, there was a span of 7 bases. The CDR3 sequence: CASSQGQNSYEQYF. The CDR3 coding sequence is TGCGCCAGCAGCCAAGGGCAGAACTCCTACGAGCAGTACTTC.

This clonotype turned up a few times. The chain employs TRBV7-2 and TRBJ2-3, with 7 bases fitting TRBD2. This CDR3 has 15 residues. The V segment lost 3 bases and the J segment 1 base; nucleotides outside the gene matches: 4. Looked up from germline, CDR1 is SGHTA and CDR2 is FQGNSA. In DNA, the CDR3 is TGTGCCAGCAGCTTTCGGGGGGTTGGCACAGATACGCAGTATTTT. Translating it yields CASSFRGVGTDTQYF. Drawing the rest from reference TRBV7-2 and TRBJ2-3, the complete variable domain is GAGVSQSPSNKVTEKGKDVELRCDPISGHTALYWYRQSLGQGLEFLIYFQGNSAPDKSGLPSDRFSAERTGGSVSTLTIQRTQQEDSAVYLCASSFRGVGTDTQYFGPGTRLTVL.

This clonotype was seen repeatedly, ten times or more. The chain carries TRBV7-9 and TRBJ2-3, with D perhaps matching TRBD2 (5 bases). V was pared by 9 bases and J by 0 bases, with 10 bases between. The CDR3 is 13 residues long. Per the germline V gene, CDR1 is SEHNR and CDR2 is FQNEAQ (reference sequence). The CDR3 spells CARGSPSTDTQYF. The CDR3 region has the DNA TGTGCCAGGGGGAGTCCTAGCACAGATACGCAGTATTTT.

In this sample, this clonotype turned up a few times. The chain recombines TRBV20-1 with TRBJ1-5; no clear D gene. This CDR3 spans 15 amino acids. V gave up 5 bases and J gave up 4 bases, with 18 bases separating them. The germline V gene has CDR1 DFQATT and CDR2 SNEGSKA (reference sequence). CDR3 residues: CSAQAVGVGNQPQHF. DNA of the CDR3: TGCAGTGCTCAAGCCGTCGGGGTGGGGAATCAGCCCCAGCATTTT.

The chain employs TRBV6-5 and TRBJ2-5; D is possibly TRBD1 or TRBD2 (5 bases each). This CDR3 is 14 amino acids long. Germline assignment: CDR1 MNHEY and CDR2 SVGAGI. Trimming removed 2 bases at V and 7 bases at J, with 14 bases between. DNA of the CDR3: TGTGCCAGCAGTTACGGGGGACCTGAGGGGACCCAGTACTTC. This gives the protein CASSYGGPEGTQYF.

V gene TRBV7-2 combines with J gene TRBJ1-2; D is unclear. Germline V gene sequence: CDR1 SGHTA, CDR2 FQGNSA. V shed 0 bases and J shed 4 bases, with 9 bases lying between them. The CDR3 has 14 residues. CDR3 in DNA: TGTGCCAGCAGCTTAGCGGAGGGTCCCTATGGCTACACCTTC. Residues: CASSLAEGPYGYTF.

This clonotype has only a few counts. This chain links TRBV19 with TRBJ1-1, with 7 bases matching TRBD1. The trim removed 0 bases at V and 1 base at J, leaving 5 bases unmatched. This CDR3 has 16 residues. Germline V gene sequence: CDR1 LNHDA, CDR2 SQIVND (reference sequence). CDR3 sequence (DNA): TGTGCCAGTAGTATAGATTACAGGGGCCCGAACACTGAAGCTTTCTTT. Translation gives CASSIDYRGPNTEAFF.

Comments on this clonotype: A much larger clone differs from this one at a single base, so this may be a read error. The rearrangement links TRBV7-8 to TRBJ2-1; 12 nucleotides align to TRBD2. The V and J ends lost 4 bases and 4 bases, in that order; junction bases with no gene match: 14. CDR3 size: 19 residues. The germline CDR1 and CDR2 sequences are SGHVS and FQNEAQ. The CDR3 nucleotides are TGTGCCAGCAGCTCACGGCGGACTAGCGGGACCTCGTCGTACAATGAGCAGTTCTTC. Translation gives CASSSRRTSGTSSYNEQFF.

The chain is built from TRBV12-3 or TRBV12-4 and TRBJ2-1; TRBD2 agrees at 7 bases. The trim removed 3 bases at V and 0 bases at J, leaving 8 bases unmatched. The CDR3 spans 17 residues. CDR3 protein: CASSLWGGSSSYNEQFF. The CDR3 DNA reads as TGTGCCAGCAGTTTGTGGGGGGGGTCGAGCTCCTACAATGAGCAGTTCTTC.

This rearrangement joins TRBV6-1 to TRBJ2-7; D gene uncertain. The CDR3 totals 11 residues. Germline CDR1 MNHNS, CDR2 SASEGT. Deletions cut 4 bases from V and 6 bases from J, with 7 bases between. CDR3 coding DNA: TGTGCCAGCAGTGGGAAATCCGAGCAGTACTTC. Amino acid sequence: CASSGKSEQYF.

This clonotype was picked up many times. The CDR3 loop reads CASSLAGQRRHNEQFF. The CDR3 nucleotides read TGTGCCAGCAGCTTAGCGGGCCAGAGACGGCACAATGAGCAGTTCTTC. The rearrangement links TRBV11-1 to TRBJ2-1; D remains unclear. In germline, CDR1 is SGHAT, CDR2 FQDESV (reference sequence). Trimming took off 0 bases at V and 5 bases at J, with 14 bases between the two ends. The CDR3 has 16 amino acids. The entire variable domain, with the rest obtained from reference TRBV11-1 and TRBJ2-1, is as follows: EAEVAQSPRYKITEKSQAVAFWCDPISGHATLYWYRQILGQGPELLVQFQDESVVDDSQLPKDRFSAERLKGVDSTLKIQPAELGDSAMYLCASSLAGQRRHNEQFFGPGTRLTVL.

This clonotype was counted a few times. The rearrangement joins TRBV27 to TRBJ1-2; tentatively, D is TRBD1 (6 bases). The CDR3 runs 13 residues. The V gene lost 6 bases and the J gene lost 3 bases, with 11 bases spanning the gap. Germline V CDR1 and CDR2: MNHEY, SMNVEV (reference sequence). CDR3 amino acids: CASRSQGYYGYTF. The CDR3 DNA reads TGTGCCAGCAGAAGTCAGGGGTACTATGGCTACACCTTC.

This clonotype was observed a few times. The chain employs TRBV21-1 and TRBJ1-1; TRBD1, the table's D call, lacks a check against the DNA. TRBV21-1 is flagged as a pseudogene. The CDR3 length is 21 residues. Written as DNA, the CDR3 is TGTGCCAGCAGCAAAGGTATGGGGACCAACCACTTACCCGGGACACCCCGGCGAGCTTTCTTT. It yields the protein CASSKGMGTNHLPGTPRRAFF.

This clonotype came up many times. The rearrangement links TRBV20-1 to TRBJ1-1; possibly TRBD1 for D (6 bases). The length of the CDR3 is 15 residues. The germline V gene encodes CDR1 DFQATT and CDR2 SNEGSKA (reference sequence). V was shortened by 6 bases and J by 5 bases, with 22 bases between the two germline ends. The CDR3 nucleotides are TGCAGTGCCACCGGCTTACAGGGATCGAGGACTGAAGCTTTCTTT. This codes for CSATGLQGSRTEAFF.

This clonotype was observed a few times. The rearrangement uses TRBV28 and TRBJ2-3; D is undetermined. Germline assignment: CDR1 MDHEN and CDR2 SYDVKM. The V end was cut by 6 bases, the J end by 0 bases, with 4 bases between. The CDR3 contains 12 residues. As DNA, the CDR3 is TGTGCCAGCAGACTTAGCACAGATACGCAGTATTTT. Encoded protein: CASRLSTDTQYF.

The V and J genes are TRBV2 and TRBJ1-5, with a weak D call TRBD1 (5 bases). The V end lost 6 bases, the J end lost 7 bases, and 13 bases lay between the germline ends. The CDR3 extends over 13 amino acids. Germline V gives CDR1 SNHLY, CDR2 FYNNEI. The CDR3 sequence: CASSRREGQPQHF. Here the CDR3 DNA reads TGTGCCAGCAGCCGAAGAGAGGGGCAGCCCCAGCATTTT.

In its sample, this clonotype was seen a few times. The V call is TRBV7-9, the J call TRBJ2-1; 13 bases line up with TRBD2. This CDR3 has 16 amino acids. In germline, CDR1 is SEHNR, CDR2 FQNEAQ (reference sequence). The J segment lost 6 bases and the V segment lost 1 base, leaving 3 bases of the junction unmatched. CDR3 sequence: CASSLGLAGGSNEQFF. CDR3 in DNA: TGTGCCAGCAGCTTAGGACTAGCGGGAGGATCCAATGAGCAGTTCTTC.

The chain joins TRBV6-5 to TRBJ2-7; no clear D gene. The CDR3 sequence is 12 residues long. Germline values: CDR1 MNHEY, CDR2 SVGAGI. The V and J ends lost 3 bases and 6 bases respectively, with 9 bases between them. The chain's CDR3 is CASSYGNGEQYF. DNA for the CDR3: TGTGCCAGCAGTTATGGGAATGGCGAGCAGTACTTC.

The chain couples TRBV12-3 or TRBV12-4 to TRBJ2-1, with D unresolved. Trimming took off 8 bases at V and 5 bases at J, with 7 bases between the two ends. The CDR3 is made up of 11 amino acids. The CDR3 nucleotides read TGTGCCAGCCTAAGGGACAATGAGCAGTTCTTC. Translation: CASLRDNEQFF.

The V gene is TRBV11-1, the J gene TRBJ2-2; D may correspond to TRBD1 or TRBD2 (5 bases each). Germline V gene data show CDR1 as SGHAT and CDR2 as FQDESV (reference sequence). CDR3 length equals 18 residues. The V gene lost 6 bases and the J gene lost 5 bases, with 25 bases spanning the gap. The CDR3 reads CASRVLRGPNGGTGELFF. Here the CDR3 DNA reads TGTGCCAGCAGAGTGTTGAGGGGACCGAACGGCGGAACCGGGGAGCTGTTTTTT.

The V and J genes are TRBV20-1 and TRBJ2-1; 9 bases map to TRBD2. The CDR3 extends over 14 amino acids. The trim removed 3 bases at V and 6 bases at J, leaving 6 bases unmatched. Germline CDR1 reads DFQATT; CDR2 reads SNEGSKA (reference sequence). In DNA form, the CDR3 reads TGCAGTGCTAGTGGGCGGGAGGGCCGCAATGAGCAGTTCTTC. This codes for CSASGREGRNEQFF.